This T cell receptor beta chain came from a study of T cells in Graves' hyperthyroidism and ophthalmopathy (dated by TCRdb to about 2019). In the study overall: Peripheral blood was sampled at the time of initial diagnosis, prior to any treatment. TCR V-J signatures able to tell the groups apart were searched for in a discovery cohort of more than 90 patients, of whom roughly 42 had Graves' ophthalmopathy and roughly 59 had stable Graves' hyperthyroidism. Prospective prediction of ophthalmopathy was tested in an independent validation cohort of 18 hyperthyroidism patients and approximately 17 patients who later progressed to ophthalmopathy. The roughly 100 discovery patients were randomly divided into training and test sets at a 7:3 ratio. In addition, the study compared T-cell repertoires in thyroid tissue and in blood from about 6 Graves' hyperthyroidism patients. Once sampling was done, hyperthyroidism patients were given methimazole at a starting dose of 30 mg daily, whereas ophthalmopathy patients were given high-dose intravenous methylprednisolone. The paper reports TCR Vbeta CDR3 sequencing of some 140 peripheral blood samples: approximately 41 ophthalmopathy, 70 to 85 hyperthyroidism and 17 progressor patients.

Hyperthyroidism patients were aged 18 to 65 years and newly diagnosed, with disease duration of less than 2 months. Exclusion was applied to patients with uncontrolled infections, other autoimmune diseases, pregnancy or lactation. Diagnoses were established on the basis of clinical symptoms, serum thyroxine and TRAb, thyroid ultrasound, and orbital computed tomography. Blood from progressor patients was collected at the time of first diagnosis with hyperthyroidism, before any ophthalmopathy symptoms had appeared. PBMCs were separated from 7.5 to 10 ml of fresh peripheral blood using Ficoll-Paque density gradient centrifugation. Progressor patients were initially diagnosed with Graves' hyperthyroidism and developed ophthalmopathy during follow-up. Total RNA was extracted using Trizol reagent, and RNA quality was assessed on an Agilent 2100 Bioanalyzer. As regards this clonotype: The target of this receptor is not known. The record has no base qualities; no much larger clone is one base away.

Trimming accounts for 5 bases at V and 9 bases at J, while the number of junction bases matched to no gene is 8. The cysteine opens and the phenylalanine closes a CDR3 of 14 amino acids. CDR3 DNA is the only sequence kept; it has 42 bases, read in frame from the first base. The germline V gene provides CDR1 SGHVS and CDR2 FQNEAQ. The TCR beta CDR3 regions were amplified from the RNA transcripts. The first round of RT-PCR for the TCR CDR3 was performed with the HTBI primer set and the Qiagen OneStep RT-PCR kit. A second multiplex PCR round built the libraries, followed by size selection and purification. Libraries were sequenced paired-end with 100 bp reads on an Illumina HiSeq2000. The original methods were these. SOAPnuke was used to process the raw data, with reads discarded if the reads contained adapters or uncalled bases, had a mean Phred below 15, or lacked an exact constant-primer or identifier match. High-quality paired reads were merged using COPE v1.2.5, and each unique nucleotide sequence was defined as a clonotype. MiTCR v1.1 was used to align clonotypes to the IMGT TRBV, TRBD and TRBJ reference segments. The analysis was restricted to V-J combinations with a frequency above 0.0001, which together covered over 99% of the repertoires. A TCS score was defined as the ratio of F50 (clonal expansion) to E x V (chaos), with BLOSUM62-based TCRdist applied between CDR3 peptides within each V-J. Welch's t-statistics and random forest reduced roughly 540 V-J features to 10 to 15, which were used in a naive Bayes classifier (R e1071). The raw public reads went through TCRdb reprocessing: fastp at Q25, MiXCR clone calling, in-frame beta chains kept. Each record represents a unique CDR3 protein, reported with the most common genes and DNA among its rows. The V and J calls come from TCRdb's annotation, not from the publication. Within this sample are approximately 370,000 distinct CDR3 sequences, with roughly a sixth of them counted one time only. The ten largest clones add up to around a third of the sample.

Overall study results and their limits: Most expanded thyroid clonotypes (frequency above 0.001) were also detected in blood, suggesting blood repertoires may reflect thyroid immune responses. In validation, the model predicted progression to ophthalmopathy with around 71% sensitivity and over 72% specificity, a median of approximately 6.7 months before onset. A model built on a 13 V-J signature distinguished ophthalmopathy from stable hyperthyroidism, reaching 85% to 90% sensitivity and under 84% specificity in cross-validation and 80%/75% in testing. No statistical method was used to set the sample size in advance, and investigators knew the group allocation.

The sequencing input was blood. The receptor chain draws on TRBV7-8 and TRBJ2-1; 9 central nucleotides agree with TRBD1. The receptor was isolated from a woman younger than 45 with Graves' hyperthyroidism that later progressed to Graves' ophthalmopathy. The DNA sequence follows: TGTGCCAGCAGCCCAATGGGACAGGGCTTTGAGCAGTTCTTC. This is translated as CASSPMGQGFEQFF.